This paragraph covers one T cell receptor beta chain sequence. The sample is drawn from a study of blood T cell repertoires in COVID-19. Study background: Acute and convalescent COVID-19 specimens originated in the United States, Italy and Spain. PBMCs, B-cell-depleted T cells, or T cells provided the cDNA or gDNA that made up the material.

Original handling: Cell counts per sample came from amplifying reference gene primers. The protocol was immunoSEQ multiplex PCR, while the TCRdb copy is restricted to in-frame clones and leaves out a portion. For V, J and clone size, that table is used; D and trimming come from the DNA. The data contain about 340,000 clones, approximately 82% of them singletons. This receptor was obtained from a man aged 25-45 years with active or convalescent COVID-19. Sequencing input: peripheral blood.

For the CDR3, the DNA is TGTGCCAGCAGCGTAGACCTGAGTGGTGGAAACACCATATATTTT. Its protein is CASSVDLSGGNTIYF. The rearrangement uses TRBV9 and TRBJ1-3; D unresolved. V lost 0 bases, J lost 3 bases, and 10 bases lay in between. The CDR3 extends over 15 amino acids. Germline-derived CDR1 and CDR2 are SGDLS and YYNGEE.